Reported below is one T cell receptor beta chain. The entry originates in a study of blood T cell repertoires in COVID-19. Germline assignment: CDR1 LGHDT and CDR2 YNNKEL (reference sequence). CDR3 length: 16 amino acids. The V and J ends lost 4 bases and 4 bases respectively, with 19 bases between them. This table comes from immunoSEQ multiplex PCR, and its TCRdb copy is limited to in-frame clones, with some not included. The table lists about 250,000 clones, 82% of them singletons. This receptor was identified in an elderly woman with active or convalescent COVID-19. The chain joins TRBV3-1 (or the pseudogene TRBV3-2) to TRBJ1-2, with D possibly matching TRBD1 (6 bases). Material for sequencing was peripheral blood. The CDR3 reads CASSLKQGPYVYGYTF. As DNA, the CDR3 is TGTGCCAGCAGCCTCAAACAGGGTCCCTACGTCTATGGCTACACCTTC.